In this sample, the clone carrying this TCR beta chain turned up once. Trimming stripped 0 bases from V and 5 bases from J, with 6 bases between. Per germline, CDR1 LGHNA and CDR2 YSLEER. The CDR3 sequence is 13 residues long. Profiling relied on immunoSEQ multiplex PCR, and the TCRdb table lists in-frame clones only, not all of them. The sample shows about 150,000 clones, 70% to 90% of them seen only once. The data belong to a study of blood T cell repertoires in COVID-19. Sequencing was done on a sample of peripheral blood. The chain carries TRBV4-3 and TRBJ2-3, with D unclear. The sequence came from a middle-aged man who had recovered from COVID-19. DNA of the CDR3: TGCGCCAGCAGCCAAGATCTCGGAGATACGCAGTATTTT. Its protein is CASSQDLGDTQYF.